This T cell receptor (beta chain) stems from a study of cytomegalovirus exposure and HLA in healthy donors. The CDR3 is made up of 14 amino acids. Germline V gene sequence: CDR1 MDHEN, CDR2 SYDVKM. Trimming took off 8 bases at V and 1 base at J, with 14 bases between the two ends. Among the donors, all were healthy bone marrow donors. The PCR employed 60 Vbeta primers together with 13 Jbeta primers. Clones were sequenced by immunoSEQ multiplex PCR, and TCRdb holds only the in-frame ones, with some missing. Here the sample table reports fewer than 85,000 clones. The sample was PBMCs. This sequence joins TRBV28 and TRBJ1-2; D not resolved. The clonotype originates from a man aged 50-60 years in good health and CMV-seropositive. CDR3 coding DNA: TGTGCCAGCCATTACGACACGATTAACTATGGCTACACCTTC. Its translation: CASHYDTINYGYTF.